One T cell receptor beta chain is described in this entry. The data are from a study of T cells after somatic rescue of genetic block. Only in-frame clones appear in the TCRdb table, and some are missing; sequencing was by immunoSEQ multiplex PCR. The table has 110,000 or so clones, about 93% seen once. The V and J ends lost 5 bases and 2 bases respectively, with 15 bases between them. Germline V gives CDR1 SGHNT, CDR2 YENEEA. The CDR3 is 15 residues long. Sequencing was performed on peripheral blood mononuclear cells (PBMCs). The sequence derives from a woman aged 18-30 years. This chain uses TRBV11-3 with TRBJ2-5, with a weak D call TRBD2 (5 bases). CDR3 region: CASSPTLAPQETQYF. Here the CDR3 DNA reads TGTGCCAGCAGCCCTACGCTAGCTCCACAAGAGACCCAGTACTTC.